These 7 T cell receptor beta chains originate from one sample sequenced in a study of radiotherapy plus CTLA-4 blockade in lung cancer. Profiling relied on immunoSEQ multiplex PCR, and the TCRdb table lists in-frame clones only, not all of them. The sample gives tens of thousands of clones, approximately 89% of which show up once; about 6% is in the top ten. The sample was peripheral blood, taken from a patient treated with radiotherapy plus ipilimumab. The source is a human donor with non-small cell lung cancer who had stable disease on radiotherapy plus ipilimumab.

This chain links TRBV19 with TRBJ1-5; TRBD1 agrees at 7 bases. The trim removed 6 bases at V and 6 bases at J, leaving 8 bases unmatched. The CDR3 runs to 14 residues. Per the germline V gene, CDR1 is LNHDA and CDR2 is SQIVND (reference sequence). Written as DNA, the CDR3 is TGTGCCAGTAGCCCGGACAGGAACCGTCAGCCCCAGCATTTT. Translating gives CASSPDRNRQPQHF.

The chain combines TRBV13 with TRBJ2-1, with D possibly matching TRBD2 (5 bases). The CDR3 spans 14 residues. Deletions cut 3 bases from V and 2 bases from J, with 8 bases between. Germline assignment: CDR1 PRHDT and CDR2 FYEKMQ (reference sequence). The CDR3 sequence is CASSLDSPYNEQFF. CDR3 sequence (DNA): TGTGCCAGCAGCTTGGACTCCCCCTACAATGAGCAGTTCTTC.

This chain uses TRBV28 with TRBJ2-3, with D maybe TRBD2 (6 bases). The germline V gene has CDR1 MDHEN and CDR2 SYDVKM. The germline V and J ends were trimmed by 0 bases and 5 bases, with 9 bases remaining between them. The CDR3 contains 14 residues. Here the CDR3 reads CASSLWGGRDTQYF. The CDR3 region has the DNA TGTGCCAGCAGTTTATGGGGGGGACGAGATACGCAGTATTTT.

There are a few counts of this clone. The gene calls are TRBV5-1 and TRBJ2-2, with TRBD1 matching over 9 bases. V shed 6 bases and J 3 bases; nucleotides not matched to a gene: 6. The CDR3 has 15 amino acids. Germline-derived CDR1 and CDR2 are SGHRS and YFSETQ. CDR3 sequence reads: CASNTGGADTGELFF. The CDR3 DNA reads TGCGCCAGCAACACAGGGGGCGCGGACACCGGGGAGCTGTTTTTT.

This clone was seen more than once but under ten times. J is TRBJ2-3 and V is TRBV11-3, with 11 bases identical to TRBD2. Trimming cost V 5 bases and J 1 base; bases outside gene matches: 5. The germline V gene encodes CDR1 SGHNT and CDR2 YENEEA. This CDR3 region has 16 residues. This chain's CDR3 is CASSQGTSGRTDTQYF. CDR3 bases: TGTGCCAGCAGCCAGGGGACTAGCGGACGCACAGATACGCAGTATTTT.

V gene TRBV7-9 combines with J gene TRBJ2-7; a weak D match, TRBD1 (7 bases). V was shortened by 3 bases and J by 1 base, with 16 bases between the two germline ends. The CDR3 is 16 residues long. From germline, CDR1 is SEHNR and CDR2 FQNEAQ (reference sequence). The CDR3 loop reads CASSFKPGDRSYEQYF. The CDR3 DNA reads as TGTGCCAGCAGCTTCAAACCGGGGGACAGATCCTACGAGCAGTACTTC. Looking up the rest from reference TRBV7-9 and TRBJ2-7 gives the full variable domain: DTGVSQNPRHKITKRGQNVTFRCDPISEHNRLYWYRQTLGQGPEFLTYFQNEAQLEKSRLLSDRFSAERPKGSFSTLEIQRTEQGDSAMYLCASSFKPGDRSYEQYFGPGTRLTVT.

The chain recombines TRBV7-3 with TRBJ2-1; a possible D gene is TRBD2 (5 bases). Germline V CDR1 and CDR2: SGHTA, FQGTGA. The CDR3 is 15 residues long. Trimming stripped 0 bases from V and 2 bases from J, with 8 bases between. CDR3 nucleotide sequence: TGTGCCAGCAGCTTAACGACCGGGGCCTACAATGAGCAGTTCTTC. It is translated as CASSLTTGAYNEQFF.